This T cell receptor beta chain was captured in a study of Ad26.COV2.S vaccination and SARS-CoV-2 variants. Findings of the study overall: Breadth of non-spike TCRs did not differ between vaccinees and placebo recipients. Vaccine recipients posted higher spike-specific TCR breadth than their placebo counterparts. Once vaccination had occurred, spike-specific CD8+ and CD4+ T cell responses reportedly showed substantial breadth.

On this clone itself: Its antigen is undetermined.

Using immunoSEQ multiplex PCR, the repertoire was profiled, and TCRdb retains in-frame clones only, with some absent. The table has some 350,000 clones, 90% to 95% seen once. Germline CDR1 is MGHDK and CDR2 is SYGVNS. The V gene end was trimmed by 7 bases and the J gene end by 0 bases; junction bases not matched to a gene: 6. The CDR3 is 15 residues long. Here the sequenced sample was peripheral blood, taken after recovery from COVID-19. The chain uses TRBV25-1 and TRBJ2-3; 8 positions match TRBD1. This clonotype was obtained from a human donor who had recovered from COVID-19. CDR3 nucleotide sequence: TGTGCCAGCACCATAGGACAGGGTAGCACAGATACGCAGTATTTT. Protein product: CASTIGQGSTDTQYF. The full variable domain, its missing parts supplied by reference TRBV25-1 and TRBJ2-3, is EADIYQTPRYLVIGTGKKITLECSQTMGHDKMYWYQQDPGMELHLIHYSYGVNSTEKGDLSSESTVSRIRTEHFPLTLESARPSHTSQYLCASTIGQGSTDTQYFGPGTRLTVL.